The clone carrying this TCR beta chain was found a few times. These data belong to a study of T cells in Graves' hyperthyroidism and ophthalmopathy. Whole-study context: Peripheral blood was taken when the disease was first diagnosed, before any treatment began.

This CDR3 contains 16 residues. Trimming took 0 bases from V and 4 from J, leaving 16 bases between them. Germline CDR1 is LGHNA and CDR2 is YNFKEQ. Patients with uncontrolled infections, other autoimmune diseases, pregnancy or lactation were excluded. Orbital computed tomography and thyroid ultrasound, together with serum TRAb and thyroxine and clinical symptoms, were used for diagnoses. It was RNA transcripts that yielded the amplified TCR beta CDR3 regions. HTBI primers drove first-round RT-PCR of the TCR CDR3. TCRdb re-called the multiplex PCR reads through MiXCR, storing one row per CDR3 protein. The sample consists of about 510,000 distinct CDR3 sequences, 12% to 15% of them appearing once.

This receptor was taken from a woman in her 40s with Graves' hyperthyroidism. The sample consisted of blood. The chain links TRBV4-2 to TRBJ2-7; tentatively, D is TRBD1 (6 bases). The CDR3 DNA is TGTGCCAGCAGCCAAGAAGGGGGATCGGGCCTATACGAGCAGTACTTC. The encoded protein is CASSQEGGSGLYEQYF.